This T cell receptor beta chain appears in the sequencing data of a study of blood T cell repertoires in COVID-19. Study-wide context: Sample material is recorded as cDNA or gDNA derived from T cells, B-cell-depleted T cells, or PBMCs.

V was cut by 1 base and J by 3 bases, with 7 bases left in between. Germline V gene sequence: CDR1 KGHSH, CDR2 LQKENI. The CDR3 covers 14 residues. The protocol was immunoSEQ multiplex PCR, while the TCRdb copy is restricted to in-frame clones and leaves out a portion. The table records around 23,000 clones, about four fifths of them present only once. The chain couples TRBV18 to TRBJ1-5, with D possibly being TRBD1 (5 bases). The specimen was peripheral blood. This TCR came from a human donor in a cohort sampled during active COVID-19. DNA of the CDR3: TGTGCCAGCTCACCACAGGGACTCAATCAGCCCCAGCATTTT. Translation: CASSPQGLNQPQHF.